The source of this T cell receptor beta chain is a study of T cells in women clearing cervical HPV infection. Study overall: Cases were women with histologically confirmed HPV16-related CIN3 or worse, including a couple of invasive cancers. Whole-study findings and limits: Each sample's T-cell count was unknown, possibly confounding richness.

Genomic DNA, averaging about 1,100 ng per sample, yielded TCR beta CDR3 via immunoSEQ. Sequencing was performed with immunoSEQ multiplex PCR; in TCRdb, only in-frame clones are kept and a portion is missing. The sample totals 30,000 to 35,000 clones. The CDR3 consists of 14 residues. Germline V gene sequence: CDR1 SGHVS, CDR2 FNYEAQ. Concerning this clone: The antigen remains unidentified. Read coverage stops 3 residues before the CDR3 terminus; the germline J gene supplies the remainder.

This TCR derives from a woman aged 18 to 75 with a cervical HPV16 infection that either progressed to CIN3+ or cleared (not recorded which). V gene TRBV7-6 combines with J gene TRBJ1-2, with a possible D match to TRBD1 (5 bases). Sequenced input: blood buffy coat. CDR3 DNA, as far as it was read: TGTGCCAGCAGCTTAGCTGGCAGGGAATACGAC. As protein: CASSLAGREYD. The complete CDR3 sequence is CASSLAGREYDYTF.